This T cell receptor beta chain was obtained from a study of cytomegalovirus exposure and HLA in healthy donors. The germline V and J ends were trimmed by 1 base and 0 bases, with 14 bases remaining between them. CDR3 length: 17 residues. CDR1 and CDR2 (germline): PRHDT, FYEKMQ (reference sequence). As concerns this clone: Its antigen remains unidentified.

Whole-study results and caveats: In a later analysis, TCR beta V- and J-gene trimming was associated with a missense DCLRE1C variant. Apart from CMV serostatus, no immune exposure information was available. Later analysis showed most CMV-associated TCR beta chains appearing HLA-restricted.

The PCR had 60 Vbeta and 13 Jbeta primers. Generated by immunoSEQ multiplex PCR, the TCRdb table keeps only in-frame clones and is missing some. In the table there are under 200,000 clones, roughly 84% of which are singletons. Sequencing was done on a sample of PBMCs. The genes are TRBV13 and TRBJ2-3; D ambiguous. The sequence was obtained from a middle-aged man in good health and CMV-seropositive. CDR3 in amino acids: CASSLEAIMRSTDTQYF. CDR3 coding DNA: TGTGCCAGCAGCTTAGAGGCCATTATGCGGAGCACAGATACGCAGTATTTT.